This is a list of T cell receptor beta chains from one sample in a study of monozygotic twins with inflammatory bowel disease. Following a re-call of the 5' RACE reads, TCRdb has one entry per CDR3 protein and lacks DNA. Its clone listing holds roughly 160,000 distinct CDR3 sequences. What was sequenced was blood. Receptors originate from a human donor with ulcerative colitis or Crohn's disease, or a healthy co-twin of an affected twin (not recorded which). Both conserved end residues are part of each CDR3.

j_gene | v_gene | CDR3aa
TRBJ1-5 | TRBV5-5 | CASSKGAAGTQPQHF
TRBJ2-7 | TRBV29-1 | CSVFGGGEQYF
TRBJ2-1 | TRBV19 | CASSMAGYNEQFF
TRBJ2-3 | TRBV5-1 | CASSLEGGGDTQYF
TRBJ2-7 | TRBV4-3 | CASSQGLADAEQYF
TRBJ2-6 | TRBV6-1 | CASGGGSGANVLTF
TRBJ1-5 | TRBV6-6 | CASRPTGNNQPQHF
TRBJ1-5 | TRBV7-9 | CASRSGEGNQPQHF
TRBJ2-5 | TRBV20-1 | CSEDRAQETQYF
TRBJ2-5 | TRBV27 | CASRARVREQTQYF
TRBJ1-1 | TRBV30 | CAWSAIGQGRTEAFF